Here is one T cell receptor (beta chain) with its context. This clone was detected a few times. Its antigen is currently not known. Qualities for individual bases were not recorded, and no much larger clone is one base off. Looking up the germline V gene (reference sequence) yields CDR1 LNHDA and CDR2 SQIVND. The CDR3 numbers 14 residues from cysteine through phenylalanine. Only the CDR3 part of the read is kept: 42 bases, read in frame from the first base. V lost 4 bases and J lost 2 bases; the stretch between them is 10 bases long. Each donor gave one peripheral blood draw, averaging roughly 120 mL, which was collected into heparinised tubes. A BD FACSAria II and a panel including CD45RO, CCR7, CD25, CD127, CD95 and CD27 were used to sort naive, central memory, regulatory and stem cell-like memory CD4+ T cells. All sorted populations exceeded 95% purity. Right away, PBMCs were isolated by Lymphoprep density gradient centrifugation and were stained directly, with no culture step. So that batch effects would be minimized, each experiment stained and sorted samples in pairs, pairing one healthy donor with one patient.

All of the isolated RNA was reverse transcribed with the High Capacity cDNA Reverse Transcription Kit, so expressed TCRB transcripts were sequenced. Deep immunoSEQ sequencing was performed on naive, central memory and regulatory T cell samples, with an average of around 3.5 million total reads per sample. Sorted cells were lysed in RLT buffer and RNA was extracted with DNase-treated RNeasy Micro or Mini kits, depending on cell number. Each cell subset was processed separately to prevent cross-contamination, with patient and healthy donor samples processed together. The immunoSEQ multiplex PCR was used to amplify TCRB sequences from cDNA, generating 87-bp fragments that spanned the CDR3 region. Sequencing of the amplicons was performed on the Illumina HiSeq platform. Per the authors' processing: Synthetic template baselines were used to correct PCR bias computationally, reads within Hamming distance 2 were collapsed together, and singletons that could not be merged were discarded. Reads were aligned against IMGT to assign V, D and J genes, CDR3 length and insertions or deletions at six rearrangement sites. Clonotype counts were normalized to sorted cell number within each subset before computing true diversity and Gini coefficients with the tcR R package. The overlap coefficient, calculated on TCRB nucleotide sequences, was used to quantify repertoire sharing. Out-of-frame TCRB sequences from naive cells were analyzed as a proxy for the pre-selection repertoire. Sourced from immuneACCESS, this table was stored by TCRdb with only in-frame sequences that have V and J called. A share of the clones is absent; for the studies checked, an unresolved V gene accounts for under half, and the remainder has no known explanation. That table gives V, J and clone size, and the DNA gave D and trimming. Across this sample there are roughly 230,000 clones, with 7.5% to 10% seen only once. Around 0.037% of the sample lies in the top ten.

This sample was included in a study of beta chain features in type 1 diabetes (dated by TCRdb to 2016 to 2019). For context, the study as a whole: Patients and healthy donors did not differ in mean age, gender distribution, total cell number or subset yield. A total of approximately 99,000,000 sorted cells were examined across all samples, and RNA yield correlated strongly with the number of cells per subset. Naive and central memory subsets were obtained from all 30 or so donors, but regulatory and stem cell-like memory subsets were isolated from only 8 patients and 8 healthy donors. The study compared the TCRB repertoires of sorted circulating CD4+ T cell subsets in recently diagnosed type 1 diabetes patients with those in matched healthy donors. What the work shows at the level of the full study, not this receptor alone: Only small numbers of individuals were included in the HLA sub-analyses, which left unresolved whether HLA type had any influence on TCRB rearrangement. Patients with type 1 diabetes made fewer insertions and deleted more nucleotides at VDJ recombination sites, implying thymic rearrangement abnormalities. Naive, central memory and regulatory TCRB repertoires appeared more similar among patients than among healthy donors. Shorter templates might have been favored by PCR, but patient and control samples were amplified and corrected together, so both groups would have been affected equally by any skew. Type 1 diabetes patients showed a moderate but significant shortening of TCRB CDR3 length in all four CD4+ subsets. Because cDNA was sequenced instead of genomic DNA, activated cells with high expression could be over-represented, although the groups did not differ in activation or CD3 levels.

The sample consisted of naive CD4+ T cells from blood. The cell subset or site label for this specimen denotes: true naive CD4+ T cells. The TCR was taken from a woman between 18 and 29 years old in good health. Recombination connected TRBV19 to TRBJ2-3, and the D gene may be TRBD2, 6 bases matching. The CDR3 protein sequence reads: CASSSGTATDTQYF. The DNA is TGTGCCAGTAGTAGCGGGACCGCCACAGATACGCAGTATTTT.